This paragraph covers one T cell receptor (beta chain) sequence. This specimen comes from a study of PD-L1 blockade in urothelial cancer. Assay used: immunoSEQ multiplex PCR; TCRdb lists only in-frame clones, some missing. The profile shows under 30,000 clones, around nine tenths of them singletons. The V end lost 0 bases, the J end lost 5 bases, and 11 bases lay between the germline ends. Germline CDR1 SGHRS, CDR2 YFSETQ. The CDR3 extends over 14 amino acids. The chain uses TRBV5-1 and TRBJ2-5; the D gene is possibly TRBD1 (5 bases). The source of this sequence is a man aged 50-59 years with urothelial cancer. Sequencing used PBMCs, obtained around atezolizumab (anti-PD-L1) treatment. The CDR3 protein is CASSLAAGLETQYF. CDR3 sequence (DNA): TGCGCCAGCAGCTTGGCAGCAGGGTTGGAGACCCAGTACTTC.